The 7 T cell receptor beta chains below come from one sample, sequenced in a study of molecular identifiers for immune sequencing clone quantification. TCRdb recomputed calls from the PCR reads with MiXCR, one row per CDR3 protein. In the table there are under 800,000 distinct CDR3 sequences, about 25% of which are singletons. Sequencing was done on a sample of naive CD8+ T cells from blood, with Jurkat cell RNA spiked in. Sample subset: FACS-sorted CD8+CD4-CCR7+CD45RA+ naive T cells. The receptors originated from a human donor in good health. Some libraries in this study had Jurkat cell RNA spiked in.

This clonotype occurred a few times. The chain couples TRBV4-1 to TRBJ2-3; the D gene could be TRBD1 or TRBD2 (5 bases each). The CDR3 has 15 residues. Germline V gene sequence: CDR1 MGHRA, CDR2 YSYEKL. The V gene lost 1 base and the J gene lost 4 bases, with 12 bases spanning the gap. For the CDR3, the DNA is TGCGCCAGCAGCCAAGCTAGCCAGGGCGCAGATACGCAGTATTTT. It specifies CASSQASQGADTQYF.

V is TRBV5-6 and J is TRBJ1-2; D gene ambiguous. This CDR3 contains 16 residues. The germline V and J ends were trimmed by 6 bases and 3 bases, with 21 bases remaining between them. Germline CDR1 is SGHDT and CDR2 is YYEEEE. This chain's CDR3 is CASTTGADRPHYGYTF. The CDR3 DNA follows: TGTGCCAGCACCACCGGTGCGGATAGACCACACTATGGCTACACCTTC.

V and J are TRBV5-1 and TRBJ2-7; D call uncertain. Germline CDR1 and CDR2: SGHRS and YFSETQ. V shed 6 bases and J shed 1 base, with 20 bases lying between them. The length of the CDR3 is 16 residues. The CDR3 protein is CASNEHRAGLSYEQYF. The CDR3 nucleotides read TGCGCCAGCAATGAACACCGGGCAGGCTTATCCTACGAGCAGTACTTC. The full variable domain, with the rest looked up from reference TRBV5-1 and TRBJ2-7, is KAGVTQTPRYLIKTRGQQVTLSCSPISGHRSVSWYQQTPGQGLQFLFEYFSETQRNKGNFPGRFSGRQFSNSRSEMNVSTLELGDSALYLCASNEHRAGLSYEQYFGPGTRLTVT.

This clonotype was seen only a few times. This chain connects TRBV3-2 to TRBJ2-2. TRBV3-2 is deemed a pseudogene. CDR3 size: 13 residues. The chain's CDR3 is CASSHHGPGELFF. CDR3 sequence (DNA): TGTGCCAGCAGCCACCACGGGCCCGGGGAGCTGTTTTTT.

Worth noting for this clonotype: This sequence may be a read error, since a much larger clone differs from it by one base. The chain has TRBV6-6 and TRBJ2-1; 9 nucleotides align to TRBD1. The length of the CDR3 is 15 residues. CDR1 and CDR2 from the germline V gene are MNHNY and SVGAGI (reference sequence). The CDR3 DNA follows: TGTGCCAGCAGTTCCGGGACAGGGTTGGGGAATGAGCGGTTCTTC. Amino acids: CASSSGTGLGNERFF.

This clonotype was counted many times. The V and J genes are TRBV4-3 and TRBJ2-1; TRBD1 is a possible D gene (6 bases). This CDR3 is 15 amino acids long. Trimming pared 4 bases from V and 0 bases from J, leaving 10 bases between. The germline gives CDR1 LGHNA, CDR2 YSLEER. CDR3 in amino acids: CASSPQGSSYNEQFF. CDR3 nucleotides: TGCGCCAGCAGCCCACAGGGTAGCTCCTACAATGAGCAGTTCTTC.

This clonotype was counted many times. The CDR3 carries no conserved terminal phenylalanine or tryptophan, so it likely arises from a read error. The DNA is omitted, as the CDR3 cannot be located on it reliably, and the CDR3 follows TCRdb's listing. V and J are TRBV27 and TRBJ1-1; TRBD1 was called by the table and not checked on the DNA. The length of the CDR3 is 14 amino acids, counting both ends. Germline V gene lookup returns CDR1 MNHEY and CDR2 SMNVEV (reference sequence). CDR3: CASSSRPLTGRIVV.